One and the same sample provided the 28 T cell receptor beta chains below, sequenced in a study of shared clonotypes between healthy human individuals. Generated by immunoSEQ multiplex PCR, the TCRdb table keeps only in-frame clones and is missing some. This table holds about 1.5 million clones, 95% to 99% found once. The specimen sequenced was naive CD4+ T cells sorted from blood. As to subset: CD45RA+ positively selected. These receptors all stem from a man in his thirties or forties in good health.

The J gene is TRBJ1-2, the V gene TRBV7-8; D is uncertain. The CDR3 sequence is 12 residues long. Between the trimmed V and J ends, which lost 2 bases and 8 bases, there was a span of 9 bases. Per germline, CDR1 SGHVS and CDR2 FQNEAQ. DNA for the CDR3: TGTGCCAGCAGCTTACTAAACGGGGGCTACACCTTC. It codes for CASSLLNGGYTF.

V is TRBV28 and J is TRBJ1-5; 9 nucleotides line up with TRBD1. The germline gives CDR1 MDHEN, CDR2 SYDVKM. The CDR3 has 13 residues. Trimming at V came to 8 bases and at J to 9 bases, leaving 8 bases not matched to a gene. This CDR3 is CASGDRGAWPQHF. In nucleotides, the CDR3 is TGTGCCAGCGGAGACAGGGGGGCATGGCCCCAGCATTTT.

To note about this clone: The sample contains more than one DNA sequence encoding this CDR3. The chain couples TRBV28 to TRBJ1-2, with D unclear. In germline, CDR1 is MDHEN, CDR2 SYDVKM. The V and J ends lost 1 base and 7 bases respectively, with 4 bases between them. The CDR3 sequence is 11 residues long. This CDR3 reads CASSLYGGYTF. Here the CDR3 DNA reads TGTGCCAGCAGTTTATACGGTGGCTACACCTTC.

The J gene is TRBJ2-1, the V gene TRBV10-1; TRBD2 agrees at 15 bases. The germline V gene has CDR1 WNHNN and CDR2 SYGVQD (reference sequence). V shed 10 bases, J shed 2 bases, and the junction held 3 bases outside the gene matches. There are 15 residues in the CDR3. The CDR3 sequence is CANWTSGRAYNEQFF. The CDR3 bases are TGCGCCAACTGGACTAGCGGGAGGGCCTACAATGAGCAGTTCTTC.

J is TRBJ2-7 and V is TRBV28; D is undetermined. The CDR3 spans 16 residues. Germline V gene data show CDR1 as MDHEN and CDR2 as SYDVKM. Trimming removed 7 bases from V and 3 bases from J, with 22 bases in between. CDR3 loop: CASTPAGEYWNYEQYF. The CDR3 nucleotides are TGTGCCAGCACGCCTGCCGGTGAGTACTGGAACTACGAGCAGTACTTC.

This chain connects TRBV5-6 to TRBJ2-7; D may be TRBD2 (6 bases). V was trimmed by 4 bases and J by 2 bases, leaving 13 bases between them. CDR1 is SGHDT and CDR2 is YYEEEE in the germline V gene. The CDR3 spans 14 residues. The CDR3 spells CASSPGDRPYEQYF. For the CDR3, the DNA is TGTGCCAGCAGCCCGGGGGACCGGCCCTACGAGCAGTACTTC. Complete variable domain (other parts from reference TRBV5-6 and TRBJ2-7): DAGVTQSPTHLIKTRGQQVTLRCSPKSGHDTVSWYQQALGQGPQFIFQYYEEEERQRGNFPDRFSGHQFPNYSSELNVNALLLGDSALYLCASSPGDRPYEQYFGPGTRLTVT.

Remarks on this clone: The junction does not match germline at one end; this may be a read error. CDR3 in DNA: TGCAGTGCTAGAGAGTGGGGCTCCACCTTC. It translates to CSAREWGSTF. V and J are TRBV20-1 and TRBJ1-2, with D possibly being TRBD1 (5 bases). The CDR3 totals 10 residues. Germline V CDR1 and CDR2: DFQATT, SNEGSKA (reference sequence).

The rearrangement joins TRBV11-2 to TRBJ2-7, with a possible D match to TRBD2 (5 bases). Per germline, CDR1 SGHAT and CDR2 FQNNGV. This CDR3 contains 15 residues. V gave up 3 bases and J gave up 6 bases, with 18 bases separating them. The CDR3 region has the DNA TGTGCCAGCAGCTTCTCCCGCCTGAGGGCGGCCGAGCAGTACTTC. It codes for CASSFSRLRAAEQYF.

The CDR3, as DNA: TGTGCCAGCAGGCCTCCCGGCAGGAGCACTGAAGCTTTCTTT. Translated, it gives CASRPPGRSTEAFF. V gene TRBV9 combines with J gene TRBJ1-1, with D hard to call. The CDR3 is made up of 14 amino acids. Deletions cut 5 bases from V and 4 bases from J, with 15 bases between. Germline V gives CDR1 SGDLS, CDR2 YYNGEE.

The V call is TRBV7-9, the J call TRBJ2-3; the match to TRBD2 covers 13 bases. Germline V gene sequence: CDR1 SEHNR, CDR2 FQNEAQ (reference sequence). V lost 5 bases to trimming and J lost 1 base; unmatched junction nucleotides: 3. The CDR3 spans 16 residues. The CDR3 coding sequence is TGTGCCAGCAGCCGGGGACTAGCGGGGCGCACAGATACGCAGTATTTT. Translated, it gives CASSRGLAGRTDTQYF.

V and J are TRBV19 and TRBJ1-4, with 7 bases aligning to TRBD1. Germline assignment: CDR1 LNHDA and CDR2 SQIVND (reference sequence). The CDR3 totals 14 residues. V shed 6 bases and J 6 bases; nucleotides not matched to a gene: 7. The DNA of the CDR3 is TGTGCCAGTAGCAGGCTCGACAGGGATGAAAAACTGTTTTTT. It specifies CASSRLDRDEKLFF.

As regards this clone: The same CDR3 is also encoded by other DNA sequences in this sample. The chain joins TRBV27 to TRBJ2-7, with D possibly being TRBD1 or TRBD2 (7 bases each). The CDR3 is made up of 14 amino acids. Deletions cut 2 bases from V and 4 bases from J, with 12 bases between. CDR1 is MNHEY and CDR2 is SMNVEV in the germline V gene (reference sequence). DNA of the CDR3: TGTGCCAGCAGTTTAGGGCAGGGGGGGTACGAGCAGTACTTC. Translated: CASSLGQGGYEQYF.

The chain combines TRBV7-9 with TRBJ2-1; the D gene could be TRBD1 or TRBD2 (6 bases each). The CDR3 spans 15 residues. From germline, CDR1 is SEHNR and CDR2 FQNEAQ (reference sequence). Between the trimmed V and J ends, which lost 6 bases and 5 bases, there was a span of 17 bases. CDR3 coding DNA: TGTGCCAGCAGTTATAAACACAGGGAGGACAATGAGCAGTTCTTC. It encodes CASSYKHREDNEQFF.

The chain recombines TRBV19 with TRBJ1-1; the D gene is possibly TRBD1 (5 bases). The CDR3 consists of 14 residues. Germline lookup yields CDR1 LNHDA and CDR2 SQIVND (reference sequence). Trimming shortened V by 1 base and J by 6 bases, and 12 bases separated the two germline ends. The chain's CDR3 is CASSIGPGRPEAFF. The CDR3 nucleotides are TGTGCCAGTAGTATAGGACCAGGGCGGCCTGAAGCTTTCTTT.

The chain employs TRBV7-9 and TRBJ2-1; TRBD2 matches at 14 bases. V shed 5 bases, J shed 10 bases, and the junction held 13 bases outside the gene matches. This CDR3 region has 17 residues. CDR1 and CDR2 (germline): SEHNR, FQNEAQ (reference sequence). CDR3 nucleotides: TGTGCCAGCAGCCTCCGGCCCGGGACTAGCGGGGGCCAGGAGCAGTTCTTC. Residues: CASSLRPGTSGGQEQFF.

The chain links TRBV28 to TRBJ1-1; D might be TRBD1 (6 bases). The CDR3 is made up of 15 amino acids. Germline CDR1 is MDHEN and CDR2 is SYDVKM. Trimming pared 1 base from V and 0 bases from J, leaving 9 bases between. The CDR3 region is CASSLYGGLNTEAFF. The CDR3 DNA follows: TGTGCCAGCAGTTTATACGGGGGCCTGAACACTGAAGCTTTCTTT. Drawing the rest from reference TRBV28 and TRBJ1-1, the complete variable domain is DVKVTQSSRYLVKRTGEKVFLECVQDMDHENMFWYRQDPGLGLRLIYFSYDVKMKEKGDIPEGYSVSREKKERFSLILESASTNQTSMYLCASSLYGGLNTEAFFGQGTRLTVV.

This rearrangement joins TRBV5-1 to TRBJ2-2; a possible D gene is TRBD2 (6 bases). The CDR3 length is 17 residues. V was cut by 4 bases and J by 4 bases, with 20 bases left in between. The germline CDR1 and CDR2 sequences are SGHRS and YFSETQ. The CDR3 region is CASSNPVMGGATGELFF. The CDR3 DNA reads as TGCGCCAGCAGCAACCCGGTGATGGGGGGAGCCACCGGGGAGCTGTTTTTT.

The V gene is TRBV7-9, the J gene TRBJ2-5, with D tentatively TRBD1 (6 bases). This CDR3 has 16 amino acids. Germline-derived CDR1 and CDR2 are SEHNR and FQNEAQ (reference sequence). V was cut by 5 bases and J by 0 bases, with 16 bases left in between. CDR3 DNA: TGTGCCAGCAGCCGCATATACAGGGACAACCAAGAGACCCAGTACTTC. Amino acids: CASSRIYRDNQETQYF.

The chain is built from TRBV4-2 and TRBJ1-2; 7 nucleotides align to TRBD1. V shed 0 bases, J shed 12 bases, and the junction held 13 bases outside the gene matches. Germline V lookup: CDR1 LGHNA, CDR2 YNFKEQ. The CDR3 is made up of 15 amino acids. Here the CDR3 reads CASSQEGSRDSHNTF. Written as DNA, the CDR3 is TGTGCCAGCAGCCAAGAAGGGAGCCGGGACAGCCATAACACCTTC.

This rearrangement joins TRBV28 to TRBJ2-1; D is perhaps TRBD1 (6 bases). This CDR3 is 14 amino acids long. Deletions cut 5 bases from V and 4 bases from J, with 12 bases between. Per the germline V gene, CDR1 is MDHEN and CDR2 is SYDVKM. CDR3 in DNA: TGTGCCAGCAGTCTCCGGACAGCATACAATGAGCAGTTCTTC. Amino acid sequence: CASSLRTAYNEQFF.

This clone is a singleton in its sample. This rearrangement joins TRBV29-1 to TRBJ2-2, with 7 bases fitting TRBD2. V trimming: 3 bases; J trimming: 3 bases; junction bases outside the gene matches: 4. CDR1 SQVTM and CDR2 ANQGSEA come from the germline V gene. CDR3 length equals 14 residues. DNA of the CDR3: TGCAGCGTTGAGGAGGGAGGGTACACCGGGGAGCTGTTTTTT. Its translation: CSVEEGGYTGELFF.

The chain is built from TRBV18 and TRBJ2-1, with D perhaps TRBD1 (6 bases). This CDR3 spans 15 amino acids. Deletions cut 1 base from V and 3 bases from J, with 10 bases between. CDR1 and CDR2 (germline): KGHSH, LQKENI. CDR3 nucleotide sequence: TGTGCCAGCTCACCACAACAGGGATTCTACAATGAGCAGTTCTTC. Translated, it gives CASSPQQGFYNEQFF. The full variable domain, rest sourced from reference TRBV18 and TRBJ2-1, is NAGVMQNPRHLVRRRGQEARLRCSPMKGHSHVYWYRQLPEEGLKFMVYLQKENIIDESGMPKERFSAEFPKEGPSILRIQQVVRGDSAAYFCASSPQQGFYNEQFFGPGTRLTVL.

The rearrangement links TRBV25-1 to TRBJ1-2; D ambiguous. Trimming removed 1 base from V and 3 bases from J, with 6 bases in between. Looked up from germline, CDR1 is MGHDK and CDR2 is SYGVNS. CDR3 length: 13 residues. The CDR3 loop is CASSEFPDYGYTF. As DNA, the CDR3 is TGTGCCAGCAGTGAATTTCCGGACTATGGCTACACCTTC.

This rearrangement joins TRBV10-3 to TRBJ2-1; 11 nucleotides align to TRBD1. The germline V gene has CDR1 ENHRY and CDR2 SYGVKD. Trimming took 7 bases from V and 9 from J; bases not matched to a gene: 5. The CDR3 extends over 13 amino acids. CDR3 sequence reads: CAITRTGGSEQFF. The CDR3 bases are TGTGCCATCACCAGGACAGGGGGCAGTGAGCAGTTCTTC.

The CDR3 spells CASSAFGDRTPGANVLTF. The CDR3 DNA is TGTGCCAGCAGCGCGTTCGGGGACAGGACGCCTGGGGCCAACGTCCTGACTTTC. The chain carries TRBV9 and TRBJ2-6; 8 bases match TRBD1. Unmatched junction bases numbered 10, after V lost 3 bases and J lost 2 bases. Germline V lookup: CDR1 SGDLS, CDR2 YYNGEE. The CDR3 runs 18 residues.

Here the CDR3 DNA reads TGTGCCAGCAGTGCCCTACTAGCGGGACGCCCCGGGGAGCTGTTTTTT. This codes for CASSALLAGRPGELFF. The V gene is TRBV6-1, the J gene TRBJ2-2; TRBD2 agrees at 10 bases. Germline V CDR1 and CDR2: MNHNS, SASEGT. The CDR3 is made up of 16 amino acids. V was clipped by 4 bases and J by 6 bases; unmatched bases: 8.

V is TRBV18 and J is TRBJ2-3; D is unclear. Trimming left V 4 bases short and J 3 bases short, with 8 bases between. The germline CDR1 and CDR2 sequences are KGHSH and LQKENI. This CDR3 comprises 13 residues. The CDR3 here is CASSRDETDTQYF. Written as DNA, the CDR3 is TGTGCCAGCTCACGAGACGAGACAGATACGCAGTATTTT. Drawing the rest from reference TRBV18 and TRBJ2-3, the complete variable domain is NAGVMQNPRHLVRRRGQEARLRCSPMKGHSHVYWYRQLPEEGLKFMVYLQKENIIDESGMPKERFSAEFPKEGPSILRIQQVVRGDSAAYFCASSRDETDTQYFGPGTRLTVL.

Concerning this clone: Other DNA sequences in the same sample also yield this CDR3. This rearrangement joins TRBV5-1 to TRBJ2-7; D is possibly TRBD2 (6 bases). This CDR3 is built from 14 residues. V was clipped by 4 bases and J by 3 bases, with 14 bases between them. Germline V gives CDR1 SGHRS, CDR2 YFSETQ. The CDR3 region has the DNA TGCGCCAGCAGCCCCTCAGGAGGGCTCTACGAGCAGTACTTC. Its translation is CASSPSGGLYEQYF.